The source of this T cell receptor beta chain is a study of T cell clones after liver transplantation (dated by TCRdb to about 2019). With respect to the entire study: The samples were obtained from ITN030ST, a randomized trial that attempted immunosuppression withdrawal within 2 years after liver transplantation. Of the eight recipients, three were HCV-positive, while the remaining recipients had been transplanted for non-autoimmune, non-viral indications. Third party-reactive TCRbeta sequences were also identified from pre-transplant MLRs to serve as an antigen-independent comparator for donor-reactive sequences. Blood samples were collected pre-transplant, pre-randomization before withdrawal, and post-randomization after either complete withdrawal or failed withdrawal. The subjects received no induction therapy and were kept on standard immunosuppression until randomization at 12-24 months post-transplant. Donor-reactive T cell clones were identified by TCRbeta sequencing after a pre-transplant mixed lymphocyte reaction and then tracked in post-transplant blood. The studied cohort comprised 8 liver transplant recipients, 3 classified as tolerant and 5 as non-tolerant. Tolerance meant complete immunosuppression withdrawal for at least one year without liver enzymes rising beyond twice the upper limit of normal.

Comment on this clone: Its antigen remains unidentified. Base qualities are not provided; no much larger clone lies one nucleotide away.

For CDR1 and CDR2, the germline V gene (reference sequence) lists MNHEY and SMNVEV. V lost 0 bases and J lost 4 bases; the stretch between them is 16 bases long. The CDR3, cysteine through phenylalanine, is 16 amino acids long. Only the CDR3 DNA is retained, 48 bases long and in frame from the first base. Unstimulated PBMCs, after thawing, were stained for CD3, CD4 and CD8 and then FACS-sorted into CD3+CD4+ and CD3+CD8+ populations. Randomization to immunosuppression withdrawal applied to every one of the 8 studied subjects. The Qiagen DNeasy Blood and Tissue Kit was used for isolation of genomic DNA. Overall results and qualifications from the work: Low numbers of available donor cells limited the measurable donor-reactive repertoire in a couple of subjects. Since no allograft tissue specimens were available, donor-reactive T cells may have migrated into the graft instead of being deleted. In 5 of 8 subjects, circulating donor-reactive CD4 TCRbeta sequences decreased significantly after transplant, regardless of tolerance or HCV status. The conclusions were preliminary, being limited by small, heterogeneous patient numbers and by non-standardized post-transplant time points. Donor-reactive sequences decreased more than third party-reactive sequences, which suggests partial antigen-specific deletion that was not related to withdrawal success. Once repertoire turnover was taken into account, donor-reactive detection showed a significant reduction for CD4 in 7 of 8 subjects and for CD8 in 8 of 8.

Using immunoSEQ, frozen genomic DNA was subjected to high-throughput TCRbeta CDR3 sequencing, a process that included PCR amplification, mapping, bias correction and internal controls. The study's processing was this. Only productive rearrangements were retained, with each unique TCRbeta sequence defined by its CDR3 nucleotide sequence together with its V and J gene. Donor-reactive sequences required at least 5-fold expansion in CFSE-low cells versus unstimulated pre-transplant cells and at least 0.01% frequency. Minimum frequency thresholds were set for each subject on the basis of the unstimulated sample with the lowest template count, so that a detection power of at least 90% was ensured. Jensen-Shannon divergence between the top 1000 TCRbeta sequences post-transplant and pre-transplant was used to measure repertoire turnover. Two-sided Fisher's exact tests were used to test for changes in the detection of donor-reactive sequences. The clones in this table, taken by TCRdb from immuneACCESS, are in-frame only. Not every clone is retained; where verified, under half of the shortfall comes from an unresolved V gene, and the cause of the rest is unknown. V, J and clone size are those of that table, while D and trimming were read from the DNA. This sample has 20,000 to 25,000 clones in its table, and 80% to 95% of those were observed once. In total, the top ten clones hold 25% of the sample.

This receptor chain uses TRBV27 and TRBJ2-7; TRBD2 is a possible D gene, resting on 6 matching bases. Sequenced here: CD8+ T cells from blood, sampled 25 months after liver transplant. The TCR comes from a human patient who received a liver transplant. Where a transplant has occurred, the graft donor may have supplied some of the T cells. The CDR3 in this case is CASSLSTGEKTYEQYF. At the DNA level, the sequence is TGTGCCAGCAGTTTATCGACGGGAGAGAAAACTTACGAGCAGTACTTC.